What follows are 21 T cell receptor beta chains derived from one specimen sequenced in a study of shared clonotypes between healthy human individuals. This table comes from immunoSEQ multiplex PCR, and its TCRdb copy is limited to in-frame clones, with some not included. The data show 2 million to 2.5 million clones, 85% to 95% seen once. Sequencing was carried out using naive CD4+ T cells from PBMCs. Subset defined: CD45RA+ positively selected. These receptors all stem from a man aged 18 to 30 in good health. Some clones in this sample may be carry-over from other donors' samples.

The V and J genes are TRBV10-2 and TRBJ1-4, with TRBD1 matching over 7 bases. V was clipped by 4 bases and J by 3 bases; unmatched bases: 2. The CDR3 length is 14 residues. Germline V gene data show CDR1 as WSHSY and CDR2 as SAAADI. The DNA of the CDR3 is TGCGCCAGCAGTGGCAGGGGGGCTAATGAAAAACTGTTTTTT. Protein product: CASSGRGANEKLFF.

The CDR3 sequence is CASSLWAGATNEKLFF. CDR3 nucleotides: TGTGCCAGCAGTTTATGGGCGGGGGCAACTAATGAAAAACTGTTTTTT. The rearrangement links TRBV28 to TRBJ1-4, with D possibly matching TRBD1 (5 bases). The germline V gene encodes CDR1 MDHEN and CDR2 SYDVKM. This CDR3 comprises 16 residues. Trimming took off 0 bases at V and 0 bases at J, with 8 bases between the two ends.

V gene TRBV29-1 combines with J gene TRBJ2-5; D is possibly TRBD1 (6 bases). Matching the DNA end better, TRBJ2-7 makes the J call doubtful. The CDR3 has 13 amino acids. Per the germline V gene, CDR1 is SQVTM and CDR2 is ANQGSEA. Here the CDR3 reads CSVGRSGEYEQYF. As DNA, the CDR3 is TGCAGCGTTGGGAGGTCAGGGGAGTACGAGCAGTACTTC.

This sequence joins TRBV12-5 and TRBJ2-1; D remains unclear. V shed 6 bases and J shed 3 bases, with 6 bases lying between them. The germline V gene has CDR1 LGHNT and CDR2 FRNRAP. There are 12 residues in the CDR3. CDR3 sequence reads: CASGSHYNEQFF. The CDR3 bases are TGTGCTAGTGGCTCCCACTACAATGAGCAGTTCTTC.

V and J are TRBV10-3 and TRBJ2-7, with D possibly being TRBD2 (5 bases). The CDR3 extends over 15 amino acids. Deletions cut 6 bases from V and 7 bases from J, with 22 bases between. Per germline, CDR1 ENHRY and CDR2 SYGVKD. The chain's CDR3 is CAISQPLERYGEQYF. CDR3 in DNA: TGTGCCATCAGCCAACCGCTGGAGCGGTACGGAGAGCAGTACTTC.

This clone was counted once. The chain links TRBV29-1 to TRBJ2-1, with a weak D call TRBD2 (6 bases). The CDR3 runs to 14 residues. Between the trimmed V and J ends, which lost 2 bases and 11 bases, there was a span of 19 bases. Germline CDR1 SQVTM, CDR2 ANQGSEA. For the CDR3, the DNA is TGCAGCGTTGAAAGGACCGGGAGCGGTCCCAAGCAGTTCTTC. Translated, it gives CSVERTGSGPKQFF.

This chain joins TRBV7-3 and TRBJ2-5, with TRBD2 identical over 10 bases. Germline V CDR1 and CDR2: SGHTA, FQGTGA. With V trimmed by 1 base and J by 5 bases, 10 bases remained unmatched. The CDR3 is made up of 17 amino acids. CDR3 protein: CASSLRGSSGSRETQYF. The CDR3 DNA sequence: TGTGCCAGCAGCTTAAGGGGGTCTAGCGGGAGTAGGGAGACCCAGTACTTC.

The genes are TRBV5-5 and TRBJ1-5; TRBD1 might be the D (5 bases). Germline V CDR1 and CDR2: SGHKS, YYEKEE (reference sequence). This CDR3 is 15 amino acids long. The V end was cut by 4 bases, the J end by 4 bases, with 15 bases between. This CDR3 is CASSIQARANQPQHF. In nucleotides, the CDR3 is TGTGCCAGCAGCATACAGGCTAGGGCGAATCAGCCCCAGCATTTT. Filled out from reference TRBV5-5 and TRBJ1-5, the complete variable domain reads DAGVTQSPTHLIKTRGQQVTLRCSPISGHKSVSWYQQVLGQGPQFIFQYYEKEERGRGNFPDRFSARQFPNYSSELNVNALLLGDSALYLCASSIQARANQPQHFGDGTRLSIL.

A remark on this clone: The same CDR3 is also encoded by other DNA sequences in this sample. The CDR3 protein is CASRDRGRATNEKLFF. CDR3 DNA: TGTGCCAGTAGGGACAGGGGGCGTGCAACTAATGAAAAACTGTTTTTT. The gene calls are TRBV19 and TRBJ1-4, with TRBD1 matching 11 bases. The V gene end was trimmed by 6 bases and the J gene end by 0 bases; junction bases not matched to a gene: 3. The CDR3 consists of 16 residues. CDR1 LNHDA and CDR2 SQIVND come from the germline V gene (reference sequence).

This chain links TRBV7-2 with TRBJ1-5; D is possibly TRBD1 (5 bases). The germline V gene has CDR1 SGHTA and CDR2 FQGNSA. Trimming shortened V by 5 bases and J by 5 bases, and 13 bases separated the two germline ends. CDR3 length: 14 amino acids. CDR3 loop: CASSPGTIYQPQHF. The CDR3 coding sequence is TGTGCCAGCAGCCCCGGGACCATTTATCAGCCCCAGCATTTT.

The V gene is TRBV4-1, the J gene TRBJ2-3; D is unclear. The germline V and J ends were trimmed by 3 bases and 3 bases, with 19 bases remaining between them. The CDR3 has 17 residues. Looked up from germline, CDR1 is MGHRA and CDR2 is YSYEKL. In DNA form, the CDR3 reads TGCGCCAGCAGCCACCGGTCAGGACGTCTCTATACAGATACGCAGTATTTT. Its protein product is CASSHRSGRLYTDTQYF.

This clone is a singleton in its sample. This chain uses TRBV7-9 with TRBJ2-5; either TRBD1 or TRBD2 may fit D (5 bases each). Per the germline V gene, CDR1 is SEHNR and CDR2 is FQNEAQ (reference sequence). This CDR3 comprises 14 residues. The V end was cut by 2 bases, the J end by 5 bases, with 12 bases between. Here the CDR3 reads CASSLFRWGETQYF. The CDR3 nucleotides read TGTGCCAGCAGCTTATTTAGGTGGGGGGAGACCCAGTACTTC.

The CDR3 loop is CASSLAGGGSSGANVLTF. CDR3 DNA: TGCGCCAGCAGCTTGGCCGGCGGAGGTTCCTCTGGGGCCAACGTCCTGACTTTC. The chain employs TRBV5-1 and TRBJ2-6, with D possibly matching TRBD2 (5 bases). V was shortened by 0 bases and J by 0 bases, with 13 bases between the two germline ends. CDR1 and CDR2 (germline): SGHRS, YFSETQ. The CDR3 length is 18 residues.

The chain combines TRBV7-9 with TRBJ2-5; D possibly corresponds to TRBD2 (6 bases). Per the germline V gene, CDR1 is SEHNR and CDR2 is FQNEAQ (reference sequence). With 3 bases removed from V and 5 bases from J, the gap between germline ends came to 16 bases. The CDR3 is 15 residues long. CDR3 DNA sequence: TGTGCCAGCAGCTTTACGGGAGAGCTGCCGGAGACCCAGTACTTC. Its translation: CASSFTGELPETQYF.

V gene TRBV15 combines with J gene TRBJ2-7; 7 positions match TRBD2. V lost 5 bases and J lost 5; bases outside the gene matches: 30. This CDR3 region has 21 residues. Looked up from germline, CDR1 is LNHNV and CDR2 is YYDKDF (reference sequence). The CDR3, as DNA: TGTGCCACCAGCCCCCAGATGGAGGAATTGGTGTGGGAGGGCCTATACCACGAGCAGTACTTC. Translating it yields CATSPQMEELVWEGLYHEQYF.

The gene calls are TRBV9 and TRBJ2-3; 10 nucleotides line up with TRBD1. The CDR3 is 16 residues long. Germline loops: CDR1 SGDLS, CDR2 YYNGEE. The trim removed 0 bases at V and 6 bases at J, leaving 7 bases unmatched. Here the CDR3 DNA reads TGTGCCAGCAGCGTAGGTTCTCTGGGACAGGGGGATACGCAGTATTTT. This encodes CASSVGSLGQGDTQYF.

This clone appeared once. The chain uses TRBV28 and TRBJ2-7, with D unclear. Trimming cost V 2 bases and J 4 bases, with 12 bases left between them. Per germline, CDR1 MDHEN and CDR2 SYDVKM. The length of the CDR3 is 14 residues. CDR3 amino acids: CASSLVGRKYEQYF. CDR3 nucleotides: TGTGCCAGCAGTTTAGTGGGTAGAAAGTACGAGCAGTACTTC. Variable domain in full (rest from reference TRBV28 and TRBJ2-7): DVKVTQSSRYLVKRTGEKVFLECVQDMDHENMFWYRQDPGLGLRLIYFSYDVKMKEKGDIPEGYSVSREKKERFSLILESASTNQTSMYLCASSLVGRKYEQYFGPGTRLTVT.

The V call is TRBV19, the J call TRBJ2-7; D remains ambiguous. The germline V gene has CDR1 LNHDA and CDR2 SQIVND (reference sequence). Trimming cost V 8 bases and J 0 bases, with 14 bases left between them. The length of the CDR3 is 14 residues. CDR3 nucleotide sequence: TGTGCCAGTTGCGATGACCCGGACTCCTACGAGCAGTACTTC. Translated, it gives CASCDDPDSYEQYF.

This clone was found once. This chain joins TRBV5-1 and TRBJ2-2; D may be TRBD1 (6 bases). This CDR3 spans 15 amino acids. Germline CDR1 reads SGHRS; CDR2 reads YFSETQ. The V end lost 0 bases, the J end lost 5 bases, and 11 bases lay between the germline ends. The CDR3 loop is CASSLEPQGTGELFF. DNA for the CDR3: TGCGCCAGCAGCTTGGAACCCCAGGGGACCGGGGAGCTGTTTTTT.

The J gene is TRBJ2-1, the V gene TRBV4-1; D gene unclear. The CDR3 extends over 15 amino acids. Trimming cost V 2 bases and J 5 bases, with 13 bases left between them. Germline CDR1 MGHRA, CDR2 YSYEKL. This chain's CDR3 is CASSQLRASNNEQFF. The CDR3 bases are TGCGCCAGCAGCCAACTAAGGGCATCCAACAATGAGCAGTTCTTC.

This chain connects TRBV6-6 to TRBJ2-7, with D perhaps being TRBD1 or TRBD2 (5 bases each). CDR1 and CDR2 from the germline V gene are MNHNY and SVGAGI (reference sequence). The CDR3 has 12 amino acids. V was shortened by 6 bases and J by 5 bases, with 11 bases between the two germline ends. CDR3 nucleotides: TGTGCCAGCAGGGCAGGGAGCAACGAGCAGTACTTC. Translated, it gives CASRAGSNEQYF.